A selection of T cell receptor beta chains follows, all from one sample in a study of blood T cell repertoires in COVID-19. Here immunoSEQ multiplex PCR was the method, and the copy in TCRdb shows in-frame clones only, minus some. The sample has over 150,000 clones; roughly 78% are singletons. The sequencing sample was made of PBMCs or T cells enriched from blood (not recorded which). These receptors were taken from a woman aged 70-85 years in a cohort exposed to, infected with or recovered from COVID-19 (not recorded which). CDR3s include the opening cysteine and the closing phenylalanine or tryptophan. Each record gives: V gene, CDR3 length, D gene, clone size, J gene, CDR3 protein, CDR3 DNA. A D gene is named only where the DNA matches it firmly. Size tells how often a clone was seen (once, few, many) or the class of an expanded clone, and some rows leave it out.

TRBV7-2	14	-	once	TRBJ2-7	CASSLGSGSYEQYF	TGTGCCAGCAGCTTAGGATCGGGGTCCTACGAGCAGTACTTC
TRBV5-8	17	TRBD2	-	TRBJ2-3	CASSPRRVAGITDTQYF	TGTGCCAGCAGCCCGAGGAGGGTAGCGGGAATCACAGATACGCAGTATTTT
TRBV9	16	-	-	TRBJ2-2	CASSVAAGVFTGELFF	TGTGCCAGCAGCGTAGCAGCGGGTGTCTTCACCGGGGAGCTGTTTTTT
TRBV5-8	14	TRBD1	-	TRBJ1-4	CASRTTGGGEKLFF	TGTGCCAGCAGGACAACAGGGGGGGGTGAAAAACTGTTTTTT
TRBV15	15	TRBD2	once	TRBJ2-7	CATSRGRGGTYEQYF	TGTGCCACCAGCAGGGGGAGGGGCGGCACCTACGAGCAGTACTTC
TRBV7-9	15	-	-	TRBJ2-1	CASSPPGVSYNEQFF	TGTGCCAGCAGCCCTCCAGGGGTCTCCTACAATGAGCAGTTCTTC
TRBV13	17	-	-	TRBJ1-1	CASSLGRDTGGHTEAFF	TGTGCCAGCAGCTTAGGCCGGGACACCGGGGGGCACACTGAAGCTTTCTTT
TRBV7-2	14	TRBD2	-	TRBJ2-7	CASSYTGTRNEQYF	TGTGCCAGCAGCTACACCGGGACTAGAAACGAGCAGTACTTC
TRBV5-4	16	-	few	TRBJ2-1	CASSSYPTSSYNEQFF	TGTGCCAGCAGCAGCTACCCCACGAGCTCCTACAATGAGCAGTTCTTC
TRBV10-3	15	TRBD2	-	TRBJ2-1	CAISSGGSTGHEQFF	TGTGCCATCAGTTCTGGCGGGAGTACGGGCCATGAGCAGTTCTTC
TRBV29-1	13	TRBD1	-	TRBJ2-7	CSIRDREIREQYF	TGCAGCATCCGGGACAGGGAGATTCGCGAGCAGTACTTC
TRBV27	15	-	-	TRBJ1-2	CASSLSMAGNYGYTF	TGTGCCAGCAGTTTATCGATGGCAGGGAACTATGGCTACACCTTC
TRBV10-3	15	TRBD1	-	TRBJ2-7	CAIRAQGGASYEQYF	TGTGCCATCAGGGCCCAAGGGGGCGCTTCCTACGAGCAGTACTTC
TRBV7-2	15	-	few	TRBJ2-1	CASSLTARPYNEQFF	TGTGCCAGCAGCTTGACAGCCCGTCCCTACAATGAGCAGTTCTTC
TRBV28	14	-	-	TRBJ2-7	CASGEALNSYEQYF	TGTGCCAGCGGAGAGGCCCTAAACTCCTACGAGCAGTACTTC
TRBV5-4	13	-	-	TRBJ1-4	CASSQDWDEKLFF	TGTGCCAGCAGCCAGGACTGGGATGAAAAACTGTTTTTT
TRBV5-1	16	TRBD2	once	TRBJ2-2	CASSLRLAGFTGELFF	TGCGCCAGCAGCTTAAGACTAGCGGGATTCACCGGGGAGCTGTTTTTT
TRBV7-2	14	TRBD1	-	TRBJ1-4	CASKCWGQHRPCVF	TGTGCCAGCAAGTGCTGGGGACAGCATCGGCCCTGTGTTTTT
TRBV10-3	17	TRBD2	-	TRBJ2-3	CAIYEPGLAANTDTQYF	TGTGCCATCTATGAGCCGGGACTAGCGGCCAACACAGATACGCAGTATTTT
TRBV12-5	12	-	-	TRBJ2-7	CASLGLTYEQYF	TGTGCTAGTTTGGGGCTAACCTACGAGCAGTACTTC
TRBV10-3	15	TRBD1	-	TRBJ2-1	CAISARTGADNEQFF	TGTGCCATCAGTGCCAGGACAGGGGCGGACAATGAGCAGTTCTTC
TRBV5-1	16	TRBD1	-	TRBJ1-3	CASSLGDRASGNTIYF	TGCGCCAGCAGCTTGGGGGACAGGGCCTCTGGAAACACCATATATTTT
TRBV19	16	TRBD2	few	TRBJ2-1	CASSILGRGDVNEQFF	TGTGCCAGTAGTATTTTGGGCCGGGGGGATGTCAATGAGCAGTTCTTC
TRBV7-8	14	-	once	TRBJ2-5	CASTPTVVQETQYF	TGTGCCAGCACCCCCACTGTCGTCCAAGAGACCCAGTACTTC
TRBV4-3	18	TRBD2	-	TRBJ2-2	CASSLTLAKAPNTGELFF	TGCGCCAGCAGCCTCACACTAGCGAAAGCCCCTAACACCGGGGAGCTGTTTTTT
TRBV6-5	14	TRBD1	-	TRBJ2-7	CASIPGTGFNEQYF	TGTGCCAGTATCCCCGGGACAGGGTTCAACGAGCAGTACTTC
TRBV3-1/TRBV3-2	13	-	-	TRBJ2-7	CASSQGWRDEQYF	TGTGCCAGCAGCCAAGGATGGAGGGACGAGCAGTACTTC
TRBV2	15	-	few	TRBJ2-4	CASSERMGTGDIQYF	TGTGCCAGCAGTGAAAGGATGGGAACGGGGGACATTCAGTACTTC
TRBV28	14	TRBD2	-	TRBJ2-3	CASSLSGGSDTQYF	TGTGCCAGCAGTTTATCGGGAGGGTCAGATACGCAGTATTTT
TRBV5-4	16	TRBD1	-	TRBJ1-4	CASSRDRGGGNEKLFF	TGTGCCAGCAGCCGGGACAGGGGAGGGGGAAATGAAAAACTGTTTTTT
TRBV7-3	14	TRBD1	-	TRBJ1-1	CASSSTGGNTEAFF	TGTGCCAGCAGCTCGACAGGGGGCAACACTGAAGCTTTCTTT
TRBV12-3/TRBV12-4	13	TRBD1	-	TRBJ2-7	CASRPTGGGEQYF	TGTGCCAGCAGACCTACAGGGGGCGGCGAGCAGTACTTC
TRBV3-1/TRBV3-2	14	-	-	TRBJ1-6	CASSQTSVNSPLHF	TGTGCCAGCAGCCAAACCTCAGTGAATTCACCCCTCCACTTT
TRBV6-1	13	-	-	TRBJ2-7	CASSEITSYEQYF	TGTGCCAGCAGTGAAATCACATCCTACGAGCAGTACTTC
TRBV2	13	-	-	TRBJ2-2	CASRVQVAGELFF	TGTGCCAGCAGAGTTCAGGTGGCCGGGGAGCTGTTTTTT
TRBV11-2	15	-	once	TRBJ1-3	CASSLGGSSGNTIYF	TGTGCCAGCAGCTTAGGAGGAAGCTCTGGAAACACCATATATTTT
TRBV6-6	14	-	once	TRBJ1-5	CASRHVRTDQPQHF	TGTGCCAGCAGACACGTCAGAACCGATCAGCCCCAGCATTTT
TRBV19	16	TRBD2	-	TRBJ2-1	CASSRLGASGSNEQFF	TGTGCCAGTAGCCGGCTTGGGGCTAGCGGGAGCAATGAGCAGTTCTTC
TRBV2	13	-	-	TRBJ1-1	CASSERGGTEAFF	TGTGCCAGCAGTGAAAGGGGAGGCACTGAAGCTTTCTTT
TRBV24-1	15	TRBD1	-	TRBJ1-1	CATSDSGTGGSEAFF	TGTGCCACCAGTGATTCCGGGACAGGGGGTTCTGAAGCTTTCTTT
TRBV4-1	13	-	once	TRBJ1-6	CASSQVLDSPLHF	TGCGCCAGCAGCCAAGTACTGGATTCACCCCTCCACTTT
TRBV27	17	TRBD2	-	TRBJ2-3	CASSLDPWRENTDTQYF	TGTGCCAGCAGTTTAGATCCTTGGCGGGAGAACACAGATACGCAGTATTTT
TRBV7-2	16	TRBD2	-	TRBJ2-5	CASSLAPSGTQETQYF	TGTGCCAGCAGCTTAGCCCCTAGCGGGACCCAAGAGACCCAGTACTTC
TRBV15	12	TRBD1	few	TRBJ2-7	CATGQGFGEQYF	TGTGCCACCGGACAGGGGTTTGGTGAGCAGTACTTC
TRBV5-1	12	-	-	TRBJ2-7	CASSLGDYEQYF	TGCGCCAGCAGCTTGGGAGATTACGAGCAGTACTTC
TRBV6-5	15	TRBD1	-	TRBJ1-1	CASRDWDREDTEAFF	TGTGCCAGCAGAGATTGGGACAGGGAAGACACTGAAGCTTTCTTT
TRBV6-1	13	-	-	TRBJ1-1	CASSEQGNTEAFF	TGTGCCAGCAGTGAACAGGGGAACACTGAAGCTTTCTTT
TRBV9	15	-	-	TRBJ2-3	CASSVEGGLTDTQYF	TGTGCCAGCAGCGTAGAGGGGGGGCTCACAGATACGCAGTATTTT
TRBV9	13	-	-	TRBJ1-3	CASQGGSGNTIYF	TGTGCCAGTCAAGGAGGCTCTGGAAACACCATATATTTT
TRBV4-1	17	TRBD1	-	TRBJ1-1	CASSQVPGQGMNTEAFF	TGCGCCAGCAGCCAAGTCCCGGGACAGGGGATGAACACTGAAGCTTTCTTT
TRBV7-3	14	TRBD2	many	TRBJ2-7	CASSVSGTSRQQYF	TGTGCCAGCAGCGTTTCCGGGACTAGCAGACAGCAGTACTTC
TRBV6-5	14	TRBD1	-	TRBJ1-1	CASSNGQGYTEAFF	TGTGCCAGCAGTAACGGACAGGGATACACTGAAGCTTTCTTT
TRBV5-1	15	-	-	TRBJ1-4	CASSLLGGTNEKLFF	TGCGCCAGCAGCTTATTGGGAGGAACTAATGAAAAACTGTTTTTT